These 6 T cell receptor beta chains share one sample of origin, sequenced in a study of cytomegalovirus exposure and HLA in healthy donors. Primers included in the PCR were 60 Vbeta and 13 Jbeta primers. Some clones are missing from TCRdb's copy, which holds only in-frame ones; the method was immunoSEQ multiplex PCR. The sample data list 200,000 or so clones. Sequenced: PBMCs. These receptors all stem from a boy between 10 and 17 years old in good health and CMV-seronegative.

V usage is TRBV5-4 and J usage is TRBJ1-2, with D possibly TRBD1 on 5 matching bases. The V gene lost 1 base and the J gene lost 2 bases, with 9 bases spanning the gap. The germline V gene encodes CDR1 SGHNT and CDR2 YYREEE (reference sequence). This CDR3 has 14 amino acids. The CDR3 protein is CASSLNRPNYGYTF. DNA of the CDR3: TGTGCCAGCAGCTTGAACAGGCCAAACTATGGCTACACCTTC. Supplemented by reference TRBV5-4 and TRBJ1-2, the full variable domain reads ETGVTQSPTHLIKTRGQQVTLRCSSQSGHNTVSWYQQALGQGPQFIFQYYREEENGRGNFPPRFSGLQFPNYSSELNVNALELDDSALYLCASSLNRPNYGYTFGSGTRLTVV.

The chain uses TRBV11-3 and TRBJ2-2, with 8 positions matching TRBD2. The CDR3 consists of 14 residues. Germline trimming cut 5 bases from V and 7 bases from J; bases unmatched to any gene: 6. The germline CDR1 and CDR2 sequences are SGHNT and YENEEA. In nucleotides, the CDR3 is TGTGCCAGCAGCGCTGGACTAGCTGTCGGGGAGCTGTTTTTT. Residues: CASSAGLAVGELFF.

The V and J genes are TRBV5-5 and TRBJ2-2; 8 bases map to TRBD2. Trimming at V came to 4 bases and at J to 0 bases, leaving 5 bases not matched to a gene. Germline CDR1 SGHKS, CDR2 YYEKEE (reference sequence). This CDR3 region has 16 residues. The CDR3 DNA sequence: TGTGCCAGCAGCCTAAGCGGGGGAGCGAACACCGGGGAGCTGTTTTTT. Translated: CASSLSGGANTGELFF.

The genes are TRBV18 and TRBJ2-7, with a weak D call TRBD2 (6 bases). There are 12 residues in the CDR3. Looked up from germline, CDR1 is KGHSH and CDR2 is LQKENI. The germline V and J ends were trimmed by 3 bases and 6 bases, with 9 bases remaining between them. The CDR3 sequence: CASSPSAGEQYF. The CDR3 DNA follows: TGTGCCAGCTCACCCTCAGCGGGCGAGCAGTACTTC. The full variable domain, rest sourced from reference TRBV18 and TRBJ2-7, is NAGVMQNPRHLVRRRGQEARLRCSPMKGHSHVYWYRQLPEEGLKFMVYLQKENIIDESGMPKERFSAEFPKEGPSILRIQQVVRGDSAAYFCASSPSAGEQYFGPGTRLTVT.

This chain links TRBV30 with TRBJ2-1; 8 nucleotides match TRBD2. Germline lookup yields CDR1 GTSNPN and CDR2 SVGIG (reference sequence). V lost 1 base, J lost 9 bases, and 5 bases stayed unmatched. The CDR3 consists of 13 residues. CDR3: CAWSGGLVGEQFF. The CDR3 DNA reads TGTGCCTGGAGTGGGGGACTAGTCGGTGAGCAGTTCTTC.

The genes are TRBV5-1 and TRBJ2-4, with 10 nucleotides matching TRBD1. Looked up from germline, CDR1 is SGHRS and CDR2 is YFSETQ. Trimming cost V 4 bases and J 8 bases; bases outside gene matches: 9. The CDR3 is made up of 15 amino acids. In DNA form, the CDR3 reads TGCGCCAGCAGCCTCTTCGGGGACAGGGGTGACATTCAGTACTTC. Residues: CASSLFGDRGDIQYF.